The sequence of this T cell receptor (beta chain) was determined in a study of identical twins. Turning to this clonotype: The antigen is unknown.

The study's findings and limits: Out-of-frame alpha sequences common to twins were enriched for low generation probability. Monozygotic twins shared more out-of-frame TCR alpha than recombination models predicted.

Template switching supplied a universal primer site; unique molecular identifiers were carried on the cDNA. TCRdb re-called the 5' RACE reads with MiXCR, one entry per CDR3 protein. The sample includes fewer than 800,000 distinct CDR3 sequences, under 8.5% seen only once; the top ten take less than 2%. The sample was also reused in another study, on yellow fever vaccine responses in identical twins.

Sequenced input: PBMCs. The sequence was obtained from a woman aged 18-29 years in good health.

CDR3 loop: CASSLVPGTGITDTQYF. The CDR3 region has the DNA TGTGCCAGCAGTTTGGTCCCCGGGACAGGGATCACAGATACGCAGTATTTT. The chain combines TRBV12-3 or TRBV12-4 with TRBJ2-3; 9 positions agree with TRBD1. V lost 3 bases to trimming and J lost 2 bases; unmatched junction nucleotides: 9. The CDR3 runs 17 residues.